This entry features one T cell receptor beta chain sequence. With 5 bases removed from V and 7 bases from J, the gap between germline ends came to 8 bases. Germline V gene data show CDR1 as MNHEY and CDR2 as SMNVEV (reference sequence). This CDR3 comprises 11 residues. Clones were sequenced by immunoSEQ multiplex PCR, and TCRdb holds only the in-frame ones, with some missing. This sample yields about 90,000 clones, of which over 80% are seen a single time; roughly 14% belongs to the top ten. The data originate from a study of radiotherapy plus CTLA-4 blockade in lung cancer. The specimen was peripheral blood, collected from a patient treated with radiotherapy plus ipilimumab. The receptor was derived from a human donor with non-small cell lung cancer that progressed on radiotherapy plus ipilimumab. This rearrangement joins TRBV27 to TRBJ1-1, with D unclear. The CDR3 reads CASSIGHEAFF. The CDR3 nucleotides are TGTGCCAGCAGTATAGGCCATGAAGCTTTCTTT.